The 9 T cell receptor beta chains in this list originate from one sample, sequenced in a study of blood T cell repertoires in COVID-19. The data were produced by immunoSEQ multiplex PCR, yet TCRdb's version contains in-frame clones alone and is incomplete. The repertoire holds approximately 170,000 clones, with over 70% as singletons. Sequenced input: peripheral blood. Receptor source: a woman aged 70 to 79 who had recovered from COVID-19.

This sequence joins TRBV18 and TRBJ2-1; D might be TRBD2 (7 bases). The CDR3 extends over 18 amino acids. V was shortened by 0 bases and J by 5 bases, with 20 bases between the two germline ends. In germline, CDR1 is KGHSH, CDR2 LQKENI. This CDR3 is CASSPPHPLGGAHNEQFF. The CDR3, as DNA: TGTGCCAGCTCACCACCTCACCCCCTGGGGGGGGCACACAATGAGCAGTTCTTC.

The chain employs TRBV5-4 and TRBJ1-4; 7 positions agree with TRBD1. After removal of 4 bases from V and 8 bases from J, the junction contained 11 bases not matched to a gene. Germline V gene sequence: CDR1 SGHNT, CDR2 YYREEE (reference sequence). The CDR3 is 15 residues long. The DNA of the CDR3 is TGTGCCAGCAGCCCTGGGGGACAGTTGAGGGAAAAACTGTTTTTT. This translates into CASSPGGQLREKLFF.

The chain has TRBV19 and TRBJ2-3; 8 bases line up with TRBD1. With 7 bases clipped from V and 0 bases from J, the junction kept 15 bases outside the gene matches. The germline V gene has CDR1 LNHDA and CDR2 SQIVND (reference sequence). The CDR3 has 18 residues. The CDR3 DNA follows: TGTGCCAGTAACAGGGGGGCGGGGCCGAAGACTAGCACAGATACGCAGTATTTT. Protein sequence: CASNRGAGPKTSTDTQYF.

This clone was seen only once. In DNA, the CDR3 is TGTGCCAGCAGCGAAATCCGGGACATGAGATGGTATGGCTACACCTTC. This translates into CASSEIRDMRWYGYTF. This chain uses TRBV6-1 with TRBJ1-2; possibly TRBD1 for D (6 bases). Trimming left V 6 bases short and J 5 bases short, with 22 bases between. The CDR3 runs to 16 residues. The V gene's germline CDR1 is MNHNS and CDR2 SASEGT.

J is TRBJ1-1 and V is TRBV29-1; no firm D call. CDR1 is SQVTM, CDR2 ANQGSEA, per germline. V lost 4 bases, J lost 1 base, and 4 bases lay in between. This CDR3 spans 11 amino acids. CDR3: CSVGRNTEAFF. DNA of the CDR3: TGCAGCGTTGGTAGGAACACTGAAGCTTTCTTT.

The chain combines TRBV7-9 with TRBJ2-7; weak D call: TRBD1 (6 bases). Trimming shortened V by 5 bases and J by 2 bases, and 13 bases separated the two germline ends. Germline-derived CDR1 and CDR2 are SEHNR and FQNEAQ (reference sequence). CDR3 length equals 14 residues. Written as DNA, the CDR3 is TGTGCCAGCAGCCGAACCCAGGGGCCCTACGAGCAGTACTTC. As protein: CASSRTQGPYEQYF.

This chain links TRBV2 with TRBJ2-2; D is possibly TRBD2 (5 bases). The CDR3 is 14 amino acids. Per the germline V gene, CDR1 is SNHLY and CDR2 is FYNNEI. Trimming removed 6 bases at V and 2 bases at J, with 10 bases between. The CDR3 loop reads CASRRVSNTGELFF. The CDR3 nucleotides read TGTGCCAGCAGGAGGGTTAGCAACACCGGGGAGCTGTTTTTT.

V and J are TRBV2 and TRBJ1-2; tentatively, D is TRBD1 (6 bases). Looked up from germline, CDR1 is SNHLY and CDR2 is FYNNEI. This CDR3 has 14 amino acids. V lost 6 bases, J lost 7 bases, and 18 bases lay in between. The CDR3 loop is CASSQLGGAGGYTF. DNA of the CDR3: TGTGCCAGCAGCCAATTGGGGGGGGCAGGTGGCTACACCTTC.

This clone was recorded a few times. The genes are TRBV7-7 and TRBJ2-2; D unresolved. The V gene lost 0 bases and the J gene lost 2 bases, with 10 bases spanning the gap. The CDR3 loop spans 16 amino acids. Germline V gives CDR1 SSHAT, CDR2 FNYEAQ (reference sequence). Here the CDR3 reads CASSLAPGPNTGELFF. The CDR3, as DNA: TGTGCCAGCAGCTTAGCCCCTGGCCCTAACACCGGGGAGCTGTTTTTT. The full variable domain, with the rest looked up from reference TRBV7-7 and TRBJ2-2, is GAGVSQSPRYKVTKRGQDVTLRCDPISSHATLYWYQQALGQGPEFLTYFNYEAQPDKSGLPSDRFSAERPEGSISTLTIQRTEQRDSAMYRCASSLAPGPNTGELFFGEGSRLTVL.